The 2 T cell receptor beta chains listed next were all sequenced from one sample in a study of blood T cell repertoires in COVID-19. The data were produced by immunoSEQ multiplex PCR, yet TCRdb's version contains in-frame clones alone and is incomplete. The table records roughly 98,000 clones, around 81% of them present only once. The sequenced sample was peripheral blood. The origin of the receptors is a woman between 70 and 85 years old with active or convalescent COVID-19.

The CDR3 loop is CASRARQGADQPQHF. CDR3 nucleotides: TGTGCCAGTAGGGCCAGACAGGGGGCTGATCAGCCCCAGCATTTT. This sequence joins TRBV19 and TRBJ1-5; 10 nucleotides line up with TRBD1. CDR3 size: 15 residues. Germline loops: CDR1 LNHDA, CDR2 SQIVND (reference sequence). V lost 6 bases to trimming and J lost 5 bases; unmatched junction nucleotides: 7. The full variable domain, with the rest looked up from reference TRBV19 and TRBJ1-5, is DGGITQSPKYLFRKEGQNVTLSCEQNLNHDAMYWYRQDPGQGLRLIYYSQIVNDFQKGDIAEGYSVSREKKESFPLTVTSAQKNPTAFYLCASRARQGADQPQHFGDGTRLSIL.

The chain couples TRBV4-3 to TRBJ2-5, with D maybe TRBD2 (6 bases). The ends were cut back, 0 bases at V and 7 bases at J, with 21 bases in the middle. CDR1 and CDR2 from the germline V gene are LGHNA and YSLEER. There are 17 residues in the CDR3. In nucleotides, the CDR3 is TGCGCCAGCAGCCAAGATATGGAGGGTAGACAGCAGGGGACCCAGTACTTC. Protein sequence: CASSQDMEGRQQGTQYF.